The 4 T cell receptor beta chains below all came from one sample that was sequenced in a study of cytomegalovirus exposure and HLA in healthy donors. In the PCR, 60 Vbeta and 13 Jbeta primers were used. Produced via immunoSEQ multiplex PCR; TCRdb's table is partial and in-frame only. Of 55,000 to 70,000 clones listed, roughly 84% were seen once; the top ten hold about 1.6%. The sequencing sample was made of PBMCs. These receptor sequences come from a human donor in good health.

The chain has TRBV11-2 and TRBJ2-7; TRBD2 matches 8 bases. CDR1 is SGHAT and CDR2 is FQNNGV in the germline V gene. The CDR3 spans 15 residues. The V and J ends lost 6 bases and 3 bases, in that order; junction bases with no gene match: 10. The CDR3, as DNA: TGTGCCAGCAGACCTATGGCGGGGGGTATCTACGAGCAGTACTTC. Translating it yields CASRPMAGGIYEQYF.

The genes are TRBV27 and TRBJ2-7; 10 bases are shared with TRBD1. This CDR3 spans 15 amino acids. CDR1 is MNHEY and CDR2 is SMNVEV in the germline V gene (reference sequence). V lost 5 bases, J lost 2 bases, and 6 bases stayed unmatched. DNA of the CDR3: TGTGCCAGCAGTGGACGGACAGGGGGGCCCTACGAGCAGTACTTC. It encodes CASSGRTGGPYEQYF.

V usage is TRBV19 and J usage is TRBJ2-3, with 7 bases that match TRBD2. V gave up 5 bases and J gave up 0 bases; unmatched junction bases: 5. This CDR3 spans 15 amino acids. Germline-derived CDR1 and CDR2 are LNHDA and SQIVND (reference sequence). The CDR3, as DNA: TGTGCCAGTAGTTTCTCTAGCGGTAGCACAGATACGCAGTATTTT. The encoded protein is CASSFSSGSTDTQYF.

The chain recombines TRBV19 with TRBJ1-1; the match to TRBD1 covers 7 bases. V lost 10 bases to trimming and J lost 4 bases; unmatched junction nucleotides: 3. CDR1 is LNHDA, CDR2 SQIVND, per germline (reference sequence). The CDR3 contains 11 residues. Here the CDR3 DNA reads TGTGCCACACAGGGGTTCACTGAAGCTTTCTTT. Residues: CATQGFTEAFF.